The sequence of this T cell receptor beta chain was determined in a study of cytomegalovirus exposure and HLA in healthy donors. About the study: Of all 380 or so donors who were genotyped, roughly 85% belonged to the Caucasian-associated ancestry cluster.

Samples came from healthy bone marrow donors. Details on this clone: Its antigen remains unknown.

PCR involved 60 Vbeta and 13 Jbeta primers. Data came from immunoSEQ multiplex PCR; TCRdb stores just in-frame clones and leaves some out. This repertoire shows some 200,000 clones, around 83% found once; its top ten account for around 0.75%. From germline, CDR1 is MDHEN and CDR2 SYDVKM. This CDR3 is 15 amino acids long. V was shortened by 5 bases and J by 8 bases, with 21 bases between the two germline ends. General study points: Rarity marked most TCR sequences, yet some public TCRs occurred in many donors. A missense DCLRE1C variant was associated with V- and J-gene trimming of TCR beta chains in a later analysis, and an independent cohort replicated the association.

The TCR was taken from a woman aged 18-29 years in good health and CMV-seronegative. Sequenced input: PBMCs. The V gene is TRBV28, the J gene TRBJ1-2; possible D gene TRBD1, 5 bases. In DNA form, the CDR3 reads TGTGCCAGCAGTAAGGGGACTTGGGAGACCTTAGGCTACACCTTC. Translated: CASSKGTWETLGYTF.